These T cell receptor beta chains were read from a single sample in a study of vaccination and CD4 T cells after COVID-19. Their specific antigens are unknown. TCRdb reprocessed the PCR reads with MiXCR, giving one entry per CDR3 protein. In the table there are roughly 16,000 distinct CDR3 sequences, more than 40% of which are singletons. The sample was CD4+ T cells from blood, cultured in vitro, taken before SARS-CoV-2 vaccination. Receptor source: a human donor who had recovered from COVID-19. The CDR3 runs from the conserved cysteine through the conserved F or W. Each record gives: CDR3 DNA, CDR3 protein, D gene, clone size, V gene, J gene. D genes are given only for firm matches. Part of the rows lack a size; the others show once, few, many or a class for expanded clones.

CDR3nt: TGTGCCAGTAGTCCAGGACAGGGCCGAGGCTACACCTTC
CDR3aa: CASSPGQGRGYTF
d_gene: TRBD1
abundance: NA
v_gene: TRBV19
j_gene: TRBJ1-2

CDR3nt: TGTGCCATCAGTGAGCAGTTTTATGGCTACACCTTC
CDR3aa: CAISEQFYGYTF
d_gene: NA
abundance: NA
v_gene: TRBV10-3
j_gene: TRBJ1-2

CDR3nt: TGTGCCAGCAGCTCTAGCGGGGGGTCGGACAATGAGCAGTTCTTC
CDR3aa: CASSSSGGSDNEQFF
d_gene: TRBD2
abundance: NA
v_gene: TRBV11-2
j_gene: TRBJ2-1

CDR3nt: TGTGCCAGCAGCGCCCCGAAGATAGCCTACAATGAGCAGTTCTTC
CDR3aa: CASSAPKIAYNEQFF
d_gene: NA
abundance: NA
v_gene: TRBV11-2
j_gene: TRBJ2-1

CDR3nt: TGTGCCAGCAGCTGGGGGGGAGGGCAGCCCCAGCATTTT
CDR3aa: CASSWGGGQPQHF
d_gene: NA
abundance: NA
v_gene: TRBV12-3/TRBV12-4
j_gene: TRBJ1-5

CDR3nt: TGCAGTGCTACCCAGGGGGTTAGCGGGGGAAAAGAGACCCAGTACTTC
CDR3aa: CSATQGVSGGKETQYF
d_gene: TRBD2
abundance: NA
v_gene: TRBV20-1
j_gene: TRBJ2-5

CDR3nt: TGTGCCAGCAGAAAACAGGGGGGAGGTTATGGCTACACCTTC
CDR3aa: CASRKQGGGYGYTF
d_gene: TRBD1
abundance: NA
v_gene: TRBV6-1
j_gene: TRBJ1-2

CDR3nt: TGTGCCAGCAGCTCTACGACTAGCGGGAGCCCAGATACGCAGTATTTT
CDR3aa: CASSSTTSGSPDTQYF
d_gene: TRBD2
abundance: NA
v_gene: TRBV11-2
j_gene: TRBJ2-3

CDR3nt: TGCGCCAGCAGCTATTCGGGGGGAGGAGATACGCAGTATTTT
CDR3aa: CASSYSGGGDTQYF
d_gene: TRBD2
abundance: few
v_gene: TRBV5-1
j_gene: TRBJ2-3

CDR3nt: TGTGCCAGCAGTGAAAGGGACAGAAGCGGCTACACCTTC
CDR3aa: CASSERDRSGYTF
d_gene: TRBD1
abundance: few
v_gene: TRBV6-1
j_gene: TRBJ1-2

CDR3nt: TGTGCCAGCTCACCACTGGGACAGGGAGACTATGGCTACACCTTC
CDR3aa: CASSPLGQGDYGYTF
d_gene: TRBD1
abundance: NA
v_gene: TRBV18
j_gene: TRBJ1-2

CDR3nt: TGTGCCAGCACCCGAGGGGGAAAGGGTAGGGACACTGAAGCTTTCTTT
CDR3aa: CASTRGGKGRDTEAFF
d_gene: NA
abundance: NA
v_gene: TRBV6-1
j_gene: TRBJ1-1

CDR3nt: TGTGCCAGCACGAGGGAACGTTGGGCGATGCGAGAGACCCAGTACTTC
CDR3aa: CASTRERWAMRETQYF
d_gene: NA
abundance: NA
v_gene: TRBV9
j_gene: TRBJ2-5

CDR3nt: TGTGCCAGCAGCCCGGAGAACTTTCGACCCCTCCACTTT
CDR3aa: CASSPENFRPLHF
d_gene: NA
abundance: few
v_gene: TRBV2
j_gene: TRBJ1-6

CDR3nt: TGTGCCATCAGTGAGGGGTACGAGCAGTACTTC
CDR3aa: CAISEGYEQYF
d_gene: NA
abundance: NA
v_gene: TRBV10-3
j_gene: TRBJ2-7

CDR3nt: TGCGCCAGTCGACAGACAAACACCGGGGAGCTGTTTTTT
CDR3aa: CASRQTNTGELFF
d_gene: NA
abundance: NA
v_gene: TRBV10-2
j_gene: TRBJ2-2

CDR3nt: TGTGCCACCGGACAGGGAAATCAGCCCCAGCATTTT
CDR3aa: CATGQGNQPQHF
d_gene: TRBD1
abundance: NA
v_gene: TRBV7-8
j_gene: TRBJ1-5

CDR3nt: TGTGCCAGCAGTTTATCGGGCGGTCAGTTTCTCAACACTGAAGCTTTCTTT
CDR3aa: CASSLSGGQFLNTEAFF
d_gene: NA
abundance: few
v_gene: TRBV27
j_gene: TRBJ1-1

CDR3nt: TGTGCCAGCAGTTTATCCGGGGGACTACAGTGGTCAGATACGCAGTATTTT
CDR3aa: CASSLSGGLQWSDTQYF
d_gene: TRBD2
abundance: NA
v_gene: TRBV28
j_gene: TRBJ2-3

CDR3nt: TGCAGTGCTAGAGGGGCAGCTAACTATGGCTACACCTTC
CDR3aa: CSARGAANYGYTF
d_gene: NA
abundance: NA
v_gene: TRBV20-1
j_gene: TRBJ1-2

CDR3nt: TGTGCCAGTAGTTCGCCGGGGGGGGTCACTGAAGCTTTCTTT
CDR3aa: CASSSPGGVTEAFF
d_gene: NA
abundance: once
v_gene: TRBV19
j_gene: TRBJ1-1

CDR3nt: TGTGCCAGCAGCTTAGGGCTAGCGGGGGGGCCCCACGAGCAGTACTTC
CDR3aa: CASSLGLAGGPHEQYF
d_gene: TRBD2
abundance: few
v_gene: TRBV7-8
j_gene: TRBJ2-7

CDR3nt: TGTGCCAGCAGCCGAGCGGGACGCCAATCCGAAGGGGGTTTCTTT
CDR3aa: CASSRAGRQSEGGFF
d_gene: NA
abundance: NA
v_gene: TRBV5-4
j_gene: TRBJ1-1

CDR3nt: TGTGCCAGCAGCCCACAGGGGGGGCTAGGAAATGAGCAGTTCTTC
CDR3aa: CASSPQGGLGNEQFF
d_gene: NA
abundance: few
v_gene: TRBV7-2
j_gene: TRBJ2-1

CDR3nt: TGTGCCAGCAGACCAGGGAGCTCCTATAATTCACCCCTCCACTTT
CDR3aa: CASRPGSSYNSPLHF
d_gene: NA
abundance: few
v_gene: TRBV27
j_gene: TRBJ1-6

CDR3nt: TGTGCCAGCAGTTATCCCCTGACTAGCGGCCAGGCGGATACGCAGTATTTT
CDR3aa: CASSYPLTSGQADTQYF
d_gene: TRBD2
abundance: NA
v_gene: TRBV6-5
j_gene: TRBJ2-3

CDR3nt: TGTGCCAGCAGCCTGACAGGGGCGCAGGGAGTAAATGAAGCTTTCTTT
CDR3aa: CASSLTGAQGVNEAFF
d_gene: TRBD1
abundance: NA
v_gene: TRBV12-3/TRBV12-4
j_gene: TRBJ1-1

CDR3nt: TGTGCCACCGCCCGACTAGTCGATACGCAGTATTTT
CDR3aa: CATARLVDTQYF
d_gene: NA
abundance: few
v_gene: TRBV15
j_gene: TRBJ2-3

CDR3nt: TGTGCCTGGAAAACCGGGGAAGGCTATGGCTACACCTTC
CDR3aa: CAWKTGEGYGYTF
d_gene: NA
abundance: NA
v_gene: TRBV30
j_gene: TRBJ1-2

CDR3nt: TGTGCCAGCAGCTTATTACAAGGGGCAGGGATTACCTACGAGCAGTACTTC
CDR3aa: CASSLLQGAGITYEQYF
d_gene: NA
abundance: NA
v_gene: TRBV11-3
j_gene: TRBJ2-7

CDR3nt: TGTGCCAGCAGTCTCAGCATGACAGCCTACGAGCAGTACTTC
CDR3aa: CASSLSMTAYEQYF
d_gene: NA
abundance: NA
v_gene: TRBV12-3/TRBV12-4
j_gene: TRBJ2-7

CDR3nt: TGTGCCAGCAGTTTAGGAACAGGGTGGGAGACCCAGTACTTC
CDR3aa: CASSLGTGWETQYF
d_gene: NA
abundance: NA
v_gene: TRBV12-3/TRBV12-4
j_gene: TRBJ2-5

CDR3nt: TGTGCCAGCAGCCACCGACGAGGGAGCGGCTACACCTTC
CDR3aa: CASSHRRGSGYTF
d_gene: NA
abundance: few
v_gene: TRBV7-8
j_gene: TRBJ1-2

CDR3nt: TGTGCCAGCAGTTCCGGACTAGCGGGGAACAATGAGCAGTTCTTC
CDR3aa: CASSSGLAGNNEQFF
d_gene: TRBD2
abundance: NA
v_gene: TRBV7-2
j_gene: TRBJ2-1

CDR3nt: TGTGCCAGCAGCTTAGATCTCACTGGGGGGGGCACAGATACGCAGTATTTT
CDR3aa: CASSLDLTGGGTDTQYF
d_gene: TRBD2
abundance: once
v_gene: TRBV11-3
j_gene: TRBJ2-3

CDR3nt: TGTGCCAGCAGCTTAGTTGGGACTCTTCAAGAGACCCAGTACTTC
CDR3aa: CASSLVGTLQETQYF
d_gene: NA
abundance: few
v_gene: TRBV7-3
j_gene: TRBJ2-5

CDR3nt: TGTGCCAGCAGTTTATCGACTAGCGGGTGGCTAAACGAGCAGTACTTC
CDR3aa: CASSLSTSGWLNEQYF
d_gene: TRBD2
abundance: NA
v_gene: TRBV27
j_gene: TRBJ2-7

CDR3nt: TGTGCCAGCAGTTACTCGTTCAATGAGCAGTTCTTC
CDR3aa: CASSYSFNEQFF
d_gene: NA
abundance: NA
v_gene: TRBV6-2/TRBV6-3
j_gene: TRBJ2-1

CDR3nt: TGTGCCAGCAGCTCCGCAGCCGGATATGGCTACACCTTC
CDR3aa: CASSSAAGYGYTF
d_gene: NA
abundance: NA
v_gene: TRBV11-2
j_gene: TRBJ1-2

CDR3nt: TGTGCCAGCAGCTTACGGGCGGGAGGGCCCTCCTCTTACGAGCAGTACTTC
CDR3aa: CASSLRAGGPSSYEQYF
d_gene: TRBD2
abundance: few
v_gene: TRBV7-2
j_gene: TRBJ2-7

CDR3nt: TGTGCCAGCAGTTGGGCCCAACACACTGAAGCTTTCTTT
CDR3aa: CASSWAQHTEAFF
d_gene: NA
abundance: NA
v_gene: TRBV28
j_gene: TRBJ1-1

CDR3nt: TGTGCCAGCAGTCGGACAGATTCACCCCTCCACTTT
CDR3aa: CASSRTDSPLHF
d_gene: NA
abundance: few
v_gene: TRBV2
j_gene: TRBJ1-6

CDR3nt: TGTGCCAGCAGAACTGGAACAAACGAGCAGTACTTC
CDR3aa: CASRTGTNEQYF
d_gene: NA
abundance: NA
v_gene: TRBV6-2/TRBV6-3
j_gene: TRBJ2-7

CDR3nt: TGTGCCAGCAGTCTATCCGGCGGCAATCAGCCCCAGCATTTT
CDR3aa: CASSLSGGNQPQHF
d_gene: NA
abundance: NA
v_gene: TRBV27
j_gene: TRBJ1-5

CDR3nt: TGTGCCAGTAGCCGGACACCCCCGGGAGGCACTGAAGCTTTCTTT
CDR3aa: CASSRTPPGGTEAFF
d_gene: NA
abundance: NA
v_gene: TRBV19
j_gene: TRBJ1-1

CDR3nt: TGCAGTGCTAGAGCCCCCGGGACAGGGCATAGCAATCAGCCCCAGCATTTT
CDR3aa: CSARAPGTGHSNQPQHF
d_gene: TRBD1
abundance: NA
v_gene: TRBV20-1
j_gene: TRBJ1-5

CDR3nt: TGTGCCAGCAGCTTAATGGGACTAGCGGGGGGCAAACGATACAATGAGCAGTTCTTC
CDR3aa: CASSLMGLAGGKRYNEQFF
d_gene: TRBD2
abundance: NA
v_gene: TRBV7-2
j_gene: TRBJ2-1

CDR3nt: TGTGCCAGCAGTCTACTAGCGGGCGCTTACAATGAGCAGTTCTTC
CDR3aa: CASSLLAGAYNEQFF
d_gene: TRBD2
abundance: few
v_gene: TRBV11-3
j_gene: TRBJ2-1

CDR3nt: TGTGCCAGCAGCCACGACGGGGGACAGGGGGTTGACGAGCAGTACTTC
CDR3aa: CASSHDGGQGVDEQYF
d_gene: TRBD1
abundance: NA
v_gene: TRBV5-8
j_gene: TRBJ2-7